The entry that follows covers one T cell receptor beta chain sequence. The CDR3 runs 14 residues. CDR1 is LGHNT, CDR2 FRNRAP, per germline. With 2 bases clipped from V and 6 bases from J, the junction kept 5 bases outside the gene matches. Only in-frame clones appear in the TCRdb table, and some are missing; sequencing was by immunoSEQ multiplex PCR. The repertoire has over 150,000 clones, more than 80% of them found once; the top ten carry 6.9%. The sample belongs to a study of T cell responses to AZD1222 COVID-19 vaccine. This specimen was peripheral blood, taken on day 0 of AZD1222 vaccination. The TCR comes from an adult in good health. The V gene is TRBV12-5, the J gene TRBJ1-1; 8 bases agree with TRBD1. DNA for the CDR3: TGTGCTAGTGGTTTGATTACAGGGGGGGCTGAAGCTTTCTTT. Translation: CASGLITGGAEAFF.